These 21 T cell receptor beta chains came from one sample sequenced in a study of blood T cell repertoires in COVID-19. Measured with immunoSEQ multiplex PCR; TCRdb has only the in-frame clones, and not every one. The sample carries around 120,000 clones, 85% to 90% recorded once. What was sequenced was peripheral blood. Every receptor here comes from a man between 65 and 85 years old who had recovered from COVID-19.

This sequence joins TRBV6-5 and TRBJ2-7; D might be TRBD2 (5 bases). The germline CDR1 and CDR2 sequences are MNHEY and SVGAGI. The CDR3 contains 14 residues. Trimming left V 6 bases short and J 0 bases short, with 12 bases between. CDR3 protein: CASRRRESSYEQYF. CDR3 DNA: TGTGCCAGCAGACGCCGGGAAAGCTCCTACGAGCAGTACTTC.

CDR3 DNA sequence: TGTGCCAGCAGTTGGAGTCAGCCCTACAATGAGCAGTTCTTC. The encoded protein is CASSWSQPYNEQFF. The gene calls are TRBV19 and TRBJ2-1; D not certain. V was clipped by 9 bases and J by 2 bases, with 14 bases between them. In germline, CDR1 is LNHDA, CDR2 SQIVND (reference sequence). This CDR3 has 14 amino acids.

The chain is built from TRBV9 and TRBJ1-1, with a weak D call TRBD1 (6 bases). From germline, CDR1 is SGDLS and CDR2 YYNGEE. Between the trimmed V and J ends, which lost 0 bases and 3 bases, there was a span of 9 bases. CDR3 size: 14 residues. CDR3 region: CASSVGGQDTEAFF. As DNA, the CDR3 is TGTGCCAGCAGCGTAGGGGGGCAGGACACTGAAGCTTTCTTT. The full variable domain, in which reference TRBV9 and TRBJ1-1 provide the parts outside the CDR3, is DSGVTQTPKHLITATGQRVTLRCSPRSGDLSVYWYQQSLDQGLQFLIQYYNGEERAKGNILERFSAQQFPDLHSELNLSSLELGDSALYFCASSVGGQDTEAFFGQGTRLTVV.

The chain links TRBV27 to TRBJ2-3; a weak D match, TRBD1 (6 bases). There are 15 residues in the CDR3. Trimming took off 5 bases at V and 2 bases at J, with 14 bases between the two ends. The germline CDR1 and CDR2 sequences are MNHEY and SMNVEV (reference sequence). CDR3 residues: CASSVGTIPTDTQYF. The CDR3 region has the DNA TGTGCCAGCAGTGTCGGGACAATCCCCACAGATACGCAGTATTTT.

This clone was counted only a few times. J is TRBJ1-1 and V is TRBV12-3 or TRBV12-4; D gene ambiguous. V was pared by 3 bases and J by 10 bases, with 15 bases between. This CDR3 spans 13 amino acids. CDR3 loop: CASSFNFIEGAFF. As DNA, the CDR3 is TGTGCCAGCAGTTTTAATTTCATTGAGGGAGCTTTCTTT.

V gene TRBV10-3 combines with J gene TRBJ1-2, with D perhaps TRBD1 (6 bases). Between the trimmed V and J ends, which lost 6 bases and 8 bases, there was a span of 13 bases. This CDR3 is built from 12 residues. Germline V gene lookup returns CDR1 ENHRY and CDR2 SYGVKD. The CDR3 sequence: CAISTTGSGYTF. In nucleotides, the CDR3 is TGTGCCATCAGCACAACAGGGAGCGGCTACACCTTC.

The chain couples TRBV6-6 to TRBJ2-3; 7 bases are a match to TRBD1. This CDR3 contains 15 residues. In germline, CDR1 is MNHNY, CDR2 SVGAGI (reference sequence). Trimming cost V 6 bases and J 1 base; bases outside gene matches: 7. The CDR3 DNA reads TGTGCCAGCAGGCGAGGGGGCGTGGGCACAGATACGCAGTATTTT. This gives the protein CASRRGGVGTDTQYF.

V and J are TRBV5-4 and TRBJ2-5; 9 nucleotides align to TRBD2. Trimming removed 4 bases from V and 1 base from J; junction bases left unmatched: 5. The CDR3 has 15 residues. Germline CDR1 reads SGHNT; CDR2 reads YYREEE (reference sequence). The CDR3 DNA follows: TGTGCCAGCAGCCTCGGGCGGGGGGGCCAAGAGACCCAGTACTTC. Its protein product is CASSLGRGGQETQYF.

The chain joins TRBV3-1 (or the pseudogene TRBV3-2) to TRBJ2-6; tentative D call: TRBD2 (7 bases). Germline V gene lookup returns CDR1 LGHDT and CDR2 YNNKEL (reference sequence). CDR3 length equals 15 residues. Trimming shortened V by 9 bases and J by 10 bases, and 22 bases separated the two germline ends. CDR3 sequence reads: CASSLGGGGMNVLTF. CDR3 DNA: TGTGCCAGTTCCCTGGGGGGAGGGGGTATGAACGTCCTGACTTTC.

The chain is built from TRBV7-2 and TRBJ1-1, with a tentative D call TRBD1 (5 bases). Trimming left V 1 base short and J 6 bases short, with 15 bases between. The V gene's germline CDR1 is SGHTA and CDR2 FQGNSA. The CDR3 is 15 amino acids. As DNA, the CDR3 is TGTGCCAGCAGCTTAGGGGCAGGGAATAGGGCTGAAGCTTTCTTT. Residues: CASSLGAGNRAEAFF.

This chain connects TRBV7-3 to TRBJ2-1; D uncertain. Deletions cut 2 bases from V and 1 base from J, with 6 bases between. This CDR3 has 14 amino acids. Germline loops: CDR1 SGHTA, CDR2 FQGTGA. CDR3 protein: CASSLLGSYNEQFF. DNA for the CDR3: TGTGCCAGCAGCTTACTCGGGTCCTACAATGAGCAGTTCTTC. Based on the CDR3 plus reference TRBV7-3 and TRBJ2-1, the full variable domain is GAGVSQTPSNKVTEKGKYVELRCDPISGHTALYWYRQSLGQGPEFLIYFQGTGAADDSGLPNDRFFAVRPEGSVSTLKIQRTERGDSAVYLCASSLLGSYNEQFFGPGTRLTVL.

CDR3 in amino acids: CASSYTAGAPEEQYF. The CDR3 DNA follows: TGTGCCAGCAGTTACACAGCGGGGGCCCCCGAGGAGCAGTACTTC. This rearrangement joins TRBV6-7 to TRBJ2-7; 8 bases map to TRBD2. TRBV6-7 is identified as an open reading frame with a role that is uncertain. V trimming: 2 bases; J trimming: 7 bases; junction bases outside the gene matches: 10. This CDR3 region has 15 residues.

A single count supports this clone. The genes are TRBV5-4 and TRBJ1-6; D is perhaps TRBD1 (5 bases). CDR3 length: 16 amino acids. With 0 bases removed from V and 3 bases from J, the gap between germline ends came to 10 bases. In germline, CDR1 is SGHNT, CDR2 YYREEE (reference sequence). Here the CDR3 DNA reads TGTGCCAGCAGCTTGGCAGGGTCTCACTATAATTCACCCCTCCACTTT. Translation: CASSLAGSHYNSPLHF.

The CDR3 sequence is CASKAWSSYNEQFF. CDR3 coding DNA: TGTGCCAGCAAGGCGTGGAGCTCCTACAATGAGCAGTTCTTC. The V call is TRBV5-6, the J call TRBJ2-1; D gene unclear. The CDR3 sequence is 14 residues long. Per the germline V gene, CDR1 is SGHDT and CDR2 is YYEEEE. Trimming left V 6 bases short and J 0 bases short, with 10 bases between.

The chain uses TRBV29-1 and TRBJ2-1, with D perhaps TRBD2 (5 bases). Trimming shortened V by 4 bases and J by 4 bases, and 5 bases separated the two germline ends. The CDR3 has 11 amino acids. Germline CDR1 and CDR2: SQVTM and ANQGSEA. Written as DNA, the CDR3 is TGCAGCGTTGGAGGGTACAATGAGCAGTTCTTC. Translation: CSVGGYNEQFF.

J is TRBJ2-7 and V is TRBV7-9; TRBD1 aligns across 9 bases. The CDR3 runs 15 residues. The junction had 5 bases not matched to a gene; V was cut back by 3 bases and J by 2 bases. Per the germline V gene, CDR1 is SEHNR and CDR2 is FQNEAQ (reference sequence). The CDR3 is CASSFGQGTTYEQYF. CDR3 in DNA: TGTGCCAGCAGCTTCGGACAGGGGACCACCTACGAGCAGTACTTC. The full variable domain, with the rest looked up from reference TRBV7-9 and TRBJ2-7, is DTGVSQNPRHKITKRGQNVTFRCDPISEHNRLYWYRQTLGQGPEFLTYFQNEAQLEKSRLLSDRFSAERPKGSFSTLEIQRTEQGDSAMYLCASSFGQGTTYEQYFGPGTRLTVT.

The gene calls are TRBV19 and TRBJ2-4; TRBD2 agrees at 8 bases. There are 16 residues in the CDR3. Germline V gene data show CDR1 as LNHDA and CDR2 as SQIVND (reference sequence). The trim removed 10 bases at V and 5 bases at J, leaving 16 bases unmatched. Here the CDR3 reads CATRSGTSSRQNIQYF. CDR3 nucleotide sequence: TGTGCCACCCGATCCGGGACTAGTTCCCGCCAAAACATTCAGTACTTC.

V gene TRBV28 combines with J gene TRBJ1-1; a weak D match, TRBD1 (5 bases). Deletions cut 7 bases from V and 2 bases from J, with 17 bases between. Looked up from germline, CDR1 is MDHEN and CDR2 is SYDVKM. The CDR3 runs 15 residues. CDR3 nucleotides: TGTGCCAGCACCCGCCCCGACAGAATAAACACTGAAGCTTTCTTT. Translating it yields CASTRPDRINTEAFF.

The chain couples TRBV18 to TRBJ2-1, with 7 bases aligning to TRBD1. The CDR3 extends over 13 amino acids. V was pared by 9 bases and J by 6 bases, with 8 bases of the junction left unmatched. Per the germline V gene, CDR1 is KGHSH and CDR2 is LQKENI. The CDR3 region has the DNA TGTGCCAGTTCGGGACAGATCGCCAATGAGCAGTTCTTC. It translates to CASSGQIANEQFF.

The chain couples TRBV2 to TRBJ2-2; a possible D gene is TRBD2 (6 bases). The CDR3 is made up of 15 amino acids. Between the trimmed V and J ends, which lost 5 bases and 4 bases, there was a span of 14 bases. CDR1 and CDR2 (germline): SNHLY, FYNNEI. The CDR3 nucleotides read TGTGCCAGCAGTCCACGGACTACCTTCACCGGGGAGCTGTTTTTT. Translation gives CASSPRTTFTGELFF.

Written as DNA, the CDR3 is TGTGCCAGCAGCATGGACAACCAAGAGACCCAGTACTTC. This encodes CASSMDNQETQYF. The chain carries TRBV7-2 and TRBJ2-5, with TRBD1 as a possible D gene (5 bases). V lost 5 bases, J lost 0 bases, and 7 bases lay in between. Germline V gene sequence: CDR1 SGHTA, CDR2 FQGNSA. The CDR3 has 13 amino acids.